This entry is about one T cell receptor beta chain. What it recognizes is unknown. The PCR employed 60 Vbeta primers together with 13 Jbeta primers. In the original processing: In a later analysis, the count reached tens of millions of unique TCR beta chains, with 8.5 million to 14 million shared. This table comes from immunoSEQ multiplex PCR, and its TCRdb copy is limited to in-frame clones, with some not included. V, J and clone size reflect that table, while D and trimming were determined from the DNA. This sample has about 190,000 clones, with around three quarters found just once. The CDR3 loop spans 14 amino acids. V was clipped by 4 bases and J by 6 bases; unmatched bases: 11. Germline CDR1 and CDR2: SQVTM and ANQGSEA. These data originate in a study of cytomegalovirus exposure and HLA in healthy donors. Points from the study as a whole: A later analysis showed that HLA-associated TCR beta chains had undergone more clonal expansion than equally common others.

The J gene is TRBJ1-2, the V gene TRBV29-1; 7 positions agree with TRBD1. Specimen: PBMCs. The clonotype comes from a woman under 30 in good health and CMV-seronegative. CDR3: CSVALTGQANGYTF. CDR3 nucleotides: TGCAGCGTTGCTTTGACAGGGCAGGCGAATGGCTACACCTTC.